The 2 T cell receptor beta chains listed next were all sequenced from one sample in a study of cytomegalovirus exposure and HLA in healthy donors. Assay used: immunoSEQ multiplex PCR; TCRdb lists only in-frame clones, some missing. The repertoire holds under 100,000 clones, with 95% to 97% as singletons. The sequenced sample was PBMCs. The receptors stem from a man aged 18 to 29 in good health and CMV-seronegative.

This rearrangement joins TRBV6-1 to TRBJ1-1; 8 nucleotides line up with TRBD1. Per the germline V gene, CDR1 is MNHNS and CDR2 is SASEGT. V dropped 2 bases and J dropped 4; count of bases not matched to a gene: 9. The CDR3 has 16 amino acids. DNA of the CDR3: TGTGCCAGCAGTGAACCAGGACAGGGAATAGGCACTGAAGCTTTCTTT. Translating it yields CASSEPGQGIGTEAFF.

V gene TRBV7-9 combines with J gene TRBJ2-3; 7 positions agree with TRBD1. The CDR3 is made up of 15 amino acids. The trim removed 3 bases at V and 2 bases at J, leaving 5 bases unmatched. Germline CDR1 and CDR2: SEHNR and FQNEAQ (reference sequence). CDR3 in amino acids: CASSLTGSITDTQYF. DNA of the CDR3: TGTGCCAGCAGCTTGACAGGGAGTATCACAGATACGCAGTATTTT.